This entry lists 30 T cell receptor beta chains sequenced from one sample in a study of human T cells and chemical hapten exposure. Sample time point: patch test 1, 2 weeks after DPC sensitization. This sample's treatment: therapeutic diphenylcyclopropenone sensitization with weekly scalp DPC. TCRdb passed the RACE reads through MiXCR, listing each CDR3 protein once. Of roughly 190,000 distinct CDR3 sequences in the sample, around 20% were seen once. Sequencing was performed on whole blood, taken in connection with sensitization to the hapten diphenylcyclopropenone (DPC). The receptors derive from a woman aged 45-60 years with alopecia areata. Some clones in this sample may be carry-over from other donors' samples.

The chain recombines TRBV12-3 or TRBV12-4 with TRBJ1-6; TRBD1 matches 8 bases. Trimming removed 6 bases from V and 5 bases from J; junction bases left unmatched: 6. The CDR3 totals 15 residues. This CDR3 reads CASSRTGPDNSPLHF. The DNA of the CDR3 is TGTGCCAGCAGCCGGACAGGGCCGGATAATTCACCCCTCCACTTT.

J is TRBJ2-2 and V is TRBV27; 16 positions match TRBD2. The length of the CDR3 is 16 residues. After removal of 4 bases from V and 5 bases from J, the junction contained 1 base not matched to a gene. The V gene's germline CDR1 is MNHEY and CDR2 SMNVEV (reference sequence). In DNA, the CDR3 is TGTGCCAGCAGTTCGGGACTAGCGGGAGGGACCGGGGAGCTGTTTTTT. This encodes CASSSGLAGGTGELFF.

The V call is TRBV5-1, the J call TRBJ1-4, with D unclear. Trimming removed 0 bases at V and 5 bases at J, with 11 bases between. Germline V gene sequence: CDR1 SGHRS, CDR2 YFSETQ. This CDR3 contains 15 residues. CDR3 in amino acids: CASSLDGVGNEKLFF. The DNA for the CDR3 is TGCGCCAGCAGCTTGGATGGGGTAGGGAATGAAAAACTGTTTTTT.

This clonotype was seen more than once but under ten times. V is TRBV5-5 and J is TRBJ2-6; TRBD1 matches at 9 bases. Germline CDR1 SGHKS, CDR2 YYEKEE (reference sequence). The CDR3 sequence is 18 residues long. V shed 3 bases and J 0 bases; nucleotides not matched to a gene: 7. The CDR3 spells CASSSTGTGLSGANVLTF. Here the CDR3 DNA reads TGTGCCAGCAGCTCAACCGGGACAGGGCTCTCTGGGGCCAACGTCCTGACTTTC.

This clonotype was observed a handful of times. The CDR3 DNA follows: TGCAGTGTCCTCCGGGTAGGACGCACAGATACGCAGTATTTT. This encodes CSVLRVGRTDTQYF. The chain combines TRBV20-1 with TRBJ2-3; no clear D gene. Trimming cost V 7 bases and J 1 base, with 15 bases left between them. This CDR3 has 14 residues. Per the germline V gene, CDR1 is DFQATT and CDR2 is SNEGSKA (reference sequence).

Here the CDR3 DNA reads TGTGCCAGCAGCCCTGAATACTCCGGGGAGCTGTTTTTT. It encodes CASSPEYSGELFF. The V and J genes are TRBV11-2 and TRBJ2-2, with D unresolved. Germline V gene lookup returns CDR1 SGHAT and CDR2 FQNNGV. The V end was cut by 5 bases, the J end by 6 bases, with 10 bases between. The CDR3 extends over 13 amino acids.

This chain links TRBV6-1 with TRBJ2-4; possibly TRBD1 or TRBD2 for D (5 bases each). Trimming removed 8 bases from V and 6 bases from J, with 8 bases in between. The CDR3 length is 11 residues. CDR1 and CDR2 (germline): MNHNS, SASEGT. The DNA of the CDR3 is TGTGCCAGCGGGGGACGAAACATTCAGTACTTC. Amino acids: CASGGRNIQYF.

This clonotype was seen a few times. The CDR3 region has the DNA TGTGCCAGCAGTTATTTCCCAGAAAACTATGGCTACACCTTC. It specifies CASSYFPENYGYTF. The V and J genes are TRBV6-2 or TRBV6-3 and TRBJ1-2; D unresolved. Germline V CDR1 and CDR2: MNHEY, SVGEGT. V was trimmed by 3 bases and J by 2 bases, leaving 10 bases between them. This CDR3 comprises 14 residues.

The sample holds a few counts of this clonotype. The chain couples TRBV18 to TRBJ1-5; D is possibly TRBD1 (5 bases). Trimming pared 3 bases from V and 7 bases from J, leaving 13 bases between. Per the germline V gene, CDR1 is KGHSH and CDR2 is LQKENI. CDR3 length: 14 residues. For the CDR3, the DNA is TGTGCCAGCTCACCTGGCAGGCAGGGACAGCCCCAGCATTTT. Encoded protein: CASSPGRQGQPQHF.

V gene TRBV12-3 or TRBV12-4 combines with J gene TRBJ2-1; 14 nucleotides line up with TRBD2. CDR3 length: 17 residues. V was pared by 6 bases and J by 0 bases, with 4 bases of the junction left unmatched. The CDR3 bases are TGTGCCAGCAGAAGGACTAGCGGGGGGAGCTCCTACAATGAGCAGTTCTTC. This gives the protein CASRRTSGGSSYNEQFF.

V usage is TRBV11-2 and J usage is TRBJ1-4; 7 bases fit TRBD1. This CDR3 region has 16 residues. V shed 5 bases, J shed 3 bases, and the junction held 9 bases outside the gene matches. Germline values: CDR1 SGHAT, CDR2 FQNNGV. The CDR3 DNA reads as TGTGCCAGCAGCCCCAACAGGGGACGGCCTAATGAAAAACTGTTTTTT. It is translated as CASSPNRGRPNEKLFF.

This clonotype was seen a few times. The chain combines TRBV20-1 with TRBJ2-2; TRBD2 agrees at 13 bases. V was pared by 6 bases and J by 4 bases, with 8 bases of the junction left unmatched. Germline V gene lookup returns CDR1 DFQATT and CDR2 SNEGSKA (reference sequence). The CDR3 length is 16 residues. The CDR3 DNA reads as TGCAGTGCACAACTAGCGGGAGGGCCGGTCACCGGGGAGCTGTTTTTT. This translates into CSAQLAGGPVTGELFF.

This chain joins TRBV10-3 and TRBJ1-1; no firm D call. CDR3 length: 16 residues. Trimming took off 0 bases at V and 0 bases at J, with 11 bases between the two ends. Germline loops: CDR1 ENHRY, CDR2 SYGVKD. CDR3 sequence reads: CAISESQWSMNTEAFF. The CDR3 DNA reads TGTGCCATCAGTGAGTCCCAATGGAGCATGAACACTGAAGCTTTCTTT.

The chain carries TRBV4-2 and TRBJ2-7; maybe TRBD2 (6 bases). V was trimmed by 2 bases and J by 0 bases, leaving 11 bases between them. This CDR3 comprises 15 residues. Looked up from germline, CDR1 is LGHNA and CDR2 is YNFKEQ. CDR3 protein: CASSQMPGSSYEQYF. The DNA for the CDR3 is TGTGCCAGCAGCCAAATGCCCGGGAGCTCCTACGAGCAGTACTTC.

Only a few counts were recorded for this clonotype. The chain links TRBV3-1 to TRBJ2-2; D ambiguous. CDR3 length equals 14 residues. Germline V CDR1 and CDR2: LGHDT, YNNKEL (reference sequence). V shed 3 bases and J shed 6 bases, with 11 bases lying between them. The CDR3 protein is CASSQGRVAGELFF. Here the CDR3 DNA reads TGTGCCAGCAGCCAGGGTAGGGTGGCCGGGGAGCTGTTTTTT.

This clonotype was seen a handful of times. The rearrangement uses TRBV29-1 and TRBJ1-1, with TRBD1 as a possible D gene (6 bases). V dropped 0 bases and J dropped 5 bases, with 10 bases sitting between them. The CDR3 totals 13 residues. The V gene's germline CDR1 is SQVTM and CDR2 ANQGSEA. CDR3 DNA: TGCAGCGTTGAAGATCTAGGGGGTACTGAAGCTTTCTTT. Translated: CSVEDLGGTEAFF.

About this clonotype: A read error may be the cause here, since a much bigger clone is one base away. The gene calls are TRBV6-5 and TRBJ2-5, with D uncertain. Germline V gene sequence: CDR1 MNHEY, CDR2 SVGAGI. The CDR3 consists of 13 residues. CDR3 nucleotide sequence: TGTACCAGCAGCCTTTACGGCGGAGAGACCCAGTACTTC. It codes for CTSSLYGGETQYF.

This clonotype was observed a handful of times. This chain connects TRBV5-1 to TRBJ1-5; 7 nucleotides match TRBD1. Germline-derived CDR1 and CDR2 are SGHRS and YFSETQ. Trimming removed 3 bases from V and 0 bases from J; junction bases left unmatched: 3. The length of the CDR3 is 15 residues. CDR3 in amino acids: CASSYSGGSNQPQHF. CDR3 DNA: TGCGCCAGCAGCTACTCAGGGGGTAGCAATCAGCCCCAGCATTTT.

Ten or more counts support this clonotype. The rearrangement links TRBV6-6 to TRBJ1-4, with D possibly TRBD1 on 6 matching bases. Trimming took 4 bases from V and 3 from J, leaving 9 bases between them. The CDR3 runs to 14 residues. CDR1 is MNHNY, CDR2 SVGAGI, per germline (reference sequence). This CDR3 is CASSSSGANEKLFF. Here the CDR3 DNA reads TGTGCCAGCAGTTCCTCAGGGGCTAATGAAAAACTGTTTTTT.

This clonotype appeared a few times. The CDR3 region has the DNA TGCAGTGCTAGAGCCCAGGGACAGTTGAATGAGCAGTTCTTC. Protein: CSARAQGQLNEQFF. The genes are TRBV20-1 and TRBJ2-1; 7 bases map to TRBD1. The trim removed 1 base at V and 7 bases at J, leaving 7 bases unmatched. From germline, CDR1 is DFQATT and CDR2 SNEGSKA (reference sequence). The CDR3 runs to 14 residues.

A few counts support this clonotype. This chain joins TRBV7-9 and TRBJ1-1, with a possible D match to TRBD1 (5 bases). The V gene's germline CDR1 is SEHNR and CDR2 FQNEAQ (reference sequence). The ends were cut back, 0 bases at V and 4 bases at J, with 12 bases in the middle. This CDR3 has 15 amino acids. The CDR3 sequence is CASSLAGVSGTEAFF. The CDR3 DNA reads as TGTGCCAGCAGCTTAGCGGGGGTTTCGGGCACTGAAGCTTTCTTT.

This clonotype was detected a few times. This rearrangement joins TRBV29-1 to TRBJ2-3; D unresolved. There are 13 residues in the CDR3. Trimming removed 5 bases at V and 2 bases at J, with 11 bases between. CDR1 SQVTM and CDR2 ANQGSEA come from the germline V gene. CDR3: CSVTGVNTDTQYF. CDR3 DNA sequence: TGCAGCGTTACCGGAGTTAACACAGATACGCAGTATTTT.

The chain recombines TRBV12-3 or TRBV12-4 with TRBJ1-6; 7 nucleotides agree with TRBD1. The CDR3 loop spans 15 amino acids. Germline trimming cut 6 bases from V and 2 bases from J; bases unmatched to any gene: 4. The CDR3 here is CASSPTGPYNSPLHF. The CDR3 DNA reads TGTGCCAGCAGCCCGACAGGGCCCTATAATTCACCCCTCCACTTT.

At least ten counts were recorded for this clonotype. This sequence joins TRBV13 and TRBJ2-7, with 10 positions matching TRBD1. Germline V CDR1 and CDR2: PRHDT, FYEKMQ (reference sequence). The CDR3 has 15 residues. V dropped 5 bases and J dropped 2; count of bases not matched to a gene: 6. The CDR3 here is CASSRTGTGAYEQYF. The CDR3 nucleotides read TGTGCCAGCAGCAGAACCGGGACAGGGGCCTACGAGCAGTACTTC.

The sample holds a few counts of this clonotype. The rearrangement joins TRBV29-1 to TRBJ1-1; D remains unclear. The CDR3 sequence is 12 residues long. Germline lookup yields CDR1 SQVTM and CDR2 ANQGSEA. V was shortened by 7 bases and J by 1 base, with 10 bases between the two germline ends. The CDR3 bases are TGCAGCGCCCAGGCCCCGAACACTGAAGCTTTCTTT. Residues: CSAQAPNTEAFF. Filled out from reference TRBV29-1 and TRBJ1-1, the complete variable domain reads SAVISQKPSRDICQRGTSLTIQCQVDSQVTMMFWYRQQPGQSLTLIATANQGSEATYESGFVIDKFPISRPNLTFSTLTVSNMSPEDSSIYLCSAQAPNTEAFFGQGTRLTVV.

The chain uses TRBV29-1 and TRBJ2-5, with 8 bases matching TRBD2. V dropped 0 bases and J dropped 3; count of bases not matched to a gene: 6. The CDR3 spans 15 residues. Germline V gene lookup returns CDR1 SQVTM and CDR2 ANQGSEA. CDR3 coding DNA: TGCAGCGTTGAAGATACCGGACTAGCAGAAGAGACCCAGTACTTC. Translating it yields CSVEDTGLAEETQYF.

The table lists this clonotype with a few counts. The DNA for the CDR3 is TGTGCCAGCAGTGATAGCGGGAAAAGGTACAATGAGCAGTTCTTC. Translated: CASSDSGKRYNEQFF. The chain uses TRBV6-2 or TRBV6-3 and TRBJ2-1; TRBD2 agrees at 8 bases. Germline loops: CDR1 MNHEY, CDR2 SVGEGT. After removal of 5 bases from V and 4 bases from J, the junction contained 7 bases not matched to a gene. The CDR3 runs 15 residues.

The chain couples TRBV9 to TRBJ1-1; D is undetermined. Germline-derived CDR1 and CDR2 are SGDLS and YYNGEE. V was pared by 5 bases and J by 5 bases, with 19 bases between. This CDR3 has 15 residues. CDR3 DNA sequence: TGTGCCAGCAGTTTTAGTCAAGGCGGGGAGACTGAAGCTTTCTTT. Its translation is CASSFSQGGETEAFF.

A single count supports this clonotype. The V gene is TRBV6-5, the J gene TRBJ1-5; 9 bases match TRBD1. J was trimmed by 4 bases and V by 6 bases; bases with no gene match: 7. The CDR3 totals 15 residues. Germline CDR1 reads MNHEY; CDR2 reads SVGAGI. CDR3 loop: CASSHRGLGNQPQHF. CDR3 DNA: TGTGCCAGCAGCCACAGGGGGCTTGGAAATCAGCCCCAGCATTTT.

Only a few counts were recorded for this clonotype. The V and J genes are TRBV20-1 and TRBJ2-3, with D perhaps matching TRBD2 (5 bases). V lost 6 bases, J lost 7 bases, and 11 bases lay in between. The CDR3 has 11 amino acids. Germline CDR1 is DFQATT and CDR2 is SNEGSKA (reference sequence). CDR3 amino acids: CSAAAENTQYF. The CDR3 DNA follows: TGCAGTGCGGCAGCGGAAAATACGCAGTATTTT.